Below, 14 T cell receptor beta chains from the same sample are listed, as sequenced in a study of beta chain features in type 1 diabetes. Notes on the study in general: Significant though moderate, a shortening of TCRB CDR3s appeared in all four CD4+ subsets of Type 1 diabetes patients.

Their antigens remain unidentified. Expressed TCRB transcripts got sequenced, as all isolated RNA was reverse transcribed. Produced via immunoSEQ multiplex PCR; TCRdb's table is partial and in-frame only. This table holds approximately 600,000 clones, 9.5% to 15% found once. Sequenced material: naive CD4+ T cells from blood. Receptors were obtained from a young man with type 1 diabetes.

In nucleotides, the CDR3 is TGTGCCAGCAGCTTAACGGGGGGGGCCTATGAGACCCAGTACTTC. Translation gives CASSLTGGAYETQYF. This rearrangement joins TRBV7-2 to TRBJ2-5; 8 bases are shared with TRBD2. The CDR3 consists of 15 residues. J lost 5 bases, V lost 2 bases, and 7 bases had no gene match. Per germline, CDR1 SGHTA and CDR2 FQGNSA.

Only a few counts were recorded for this clone. The rearrangement uses TRBV7-9 and TRBJ1-1; D perhaps matches TRBD1 (6 bases). Germline lookup yields CDR1 SEHNR and CDR2 FQNEAQ (reference sequence). Trimming shortened V by 3 bases and J by 7 bases, and 15 bases separated the two germline ends. The CDR3 has 14 amino acids. The DNA of the CDR3 is TGTGCCAGCAGCTTCGGGACATATGCAGATGAAGCTTTCTTT. This translates into CASSFGTYADEAFF.

This clone turned up a few times. The V and J genes are TRBV7-9 and TRBJ2-7; D gene unclear. V was pared by 1 base and J by 2 bases, with 6 bases between. Germline CDR1 is SEHNR and CDR2 is FQNEAQ (reference sequence). This CDR3 region has 13 residues. For the CDR3, the DNA is TGTGCCAGCAGCTTAGAAGGGACCTACGAGCAGTACTTC. It yields the protein CASSLEGTYEQYF.

This chain joins TRBV18 and TRBJ1-1, with TRBD1 as a possible D gene (5 bases). Germline CDR1 and CDR2: KGHSH and LQKENI. CDR3 length equals 16 residues. With 0 bases removed from V and 2 bases from J, the gap between germline ends came to 13 bases. CDR3 sequence: CASSPPGVGRNTEAFF. In nucleotides, the CDR3 is TGTGCCAGCTCACCACCGGGGGTGGGTCGTAACACTGAAGCTTTCTTT.

This chain links TRBV18 with TRBJ2-5; perhaps TRBD1 as D (6 bases). The last part of the DNA fits TRBJ2-7 better; the J call may be wrong. In germline, CDR1 is KGHSH, CDR2 LQKENI. The CDR3 runs 13 residues. CDR3 DNA: TGTGCCAGCTCACCACCGGGGGCAGGCGAGCAGTACTTC. Translation: CASSPPGAGEQYF.

The V call is TRBV5-6, the J call TRBJ2-3; D is possibly TRBD1 (5 bases). The V and J ends lost 4 bases and 3 bases respectively, with 12 bases between them. Germline V gives CDR1 SGHDT, CDR2 YYEEEE. The CDR3 totals 14 residues. The CDR3 DNA is TGTGCCAGCAGCAGGGATCAGGGAACAGATACGCAGTATTTT. The encoded protein is CASSRDQGTDTQYF.

Of note for this clone: This sample includes further DNA sequences coding for the same CDR3. The chain carries TRBV28 and TRBJ2-3; 8 bases match TRBD1. The germline V gene has CDR1 MDHEN and CDR2 SYDVKM. The CDR3 consists of 14 residues. The trim removed 5 bases at V and 0 bases at J, leaving 1 base unmatched. DNA for the CDR3: TGTGCCAGCAGTAACAGGGGGAGCACAGATACGCAGTATTTT. Its translation: CASSNRGSTDTQYF.

This sequence joins TRBV25-1 and TRBJ1-2; tentative D call: TRBD1 (5 bases). CDR1 is MGHDK and CDR2 is SYGVNS in the germline V gene. Trimming stripped 6 bases from V and 7 bases from J, with 12 bases between. The CDR3 totals 12 residues. In DNA, the CDR3 is TGTGCCAGCAGAGGGGCCGGGGGTGGCTACACCTTC. Amino acid sequence: CASRGAGGGYTF.

This clone has more than one count but fewer than ten. V gene TRBV7-2 combines with J gene TRBJ1-1; 7 nucleotides agree with TRBD1. The CDR3 covers 13 residues. V was clipped by 5 bases and J by 4 bases; unmatched bases: 4. The germline V gene has CDR1 SGHTA and CDR2 FQGNSA. Written as DNA, the CDR3 is TGTGCCAGCAGCGTAGACAGGGCCACTGAAGCTTTCTTT. Its translation is CASSVDRATEAFF.

This clone has a handful of counts. Here the CDR3 reads CASSGDTAGEKLFF. CDR3 bases: TGTGCCAGCAGCGGGGACACGGCGGGGGAAAAACTGTTTTTT. The genes are TRBV11-2 and TRBJ1-4; TRBD1 might be the D (6 bases). Trimming pared 5 bases from V and 8 bases from J, leaving 15 bases between. Germline CDR1 is SGHAT and CDR2 is FQNNGV. CDR3 length equals 14 residues. The variable domain in full, with the rest retrieved from reference TRBV11-2 and TRBJ1-4, is EAGVAQSPRYKIIEKRQSVAFWCNPISGHATLYWYQQILGQGPKLLIQFQNNGVVDDSQLPKDRFSAERLKGVDSTLKIQPAKLEDSAVYLCASSGDTAGEKLFFGSGTQLSVL.

The chain employs TRBV7-9 and TRBJ1-1; D remains unclear. Deletions cut 2 bases from V and 3 bases from J, with 4 bases between. In germline, CDR1 is SEHNR, CDR2 FQNEAQ (reference sequence). This CDR3 comprises 12 residues. DNA of the CDR3: TGTGCCAGCAGCTTAAAGGACACTGAAGCTTTCTTT. This translates into CASSLKDTEAFF.

In its sample, this clone was seen a few times. The chain links TRBV4-2 to TRBJ1-2; D remains ambiguous. The CDR3 has 14 residues. Germline V lookup: CDR1 LGHNA, CDR2 YNFKEQ. The ends were cut back, 1 base at V and 0 bases at J, with 6 bases in the middle. CDR3 sequence: CASSQGEANYGYTF. For the CDR3, the DNA is TGTGCCAGCAGCCAAGGCGAGGCTAACTATGGCTACACCTTC.

V and J are TRBV11-3 and TRBJ2-5, with 8 bases identical to TRBD1. V lost 4 bases and J lost 0; bases outside the gene matches: 13. This CDR3 contains 18 residues. The V gene's germline CDR1 is SGHNT and CDR2 YENEEA. The CDR3 protein is CASSSGYRGSPYQETQYF. The CDR3 DNA reads TGTGCCAGCAGCTCTGGATACAGGGGGTCTCCGTACCAAGAGACCCAGTACTTC.

This clone was detected only a few times. This rearrangement joins TRBV27 to TRBJ1-3; 7 bases line up with TRBD1. This CDR3 is 13 amino acids long. J lost 4 bases, V lost 6 bases, and 3 bases had no gene match. The germline V gene has CDR1 MNHEY and CDR2 SMNVEV (reference sequence). The CDR3 sequence: CASSRGYGNTIYF. The CDR3 DNA is TGTGCCAGCAGCAGGGGGTACGGAAACACCATATATTTT.